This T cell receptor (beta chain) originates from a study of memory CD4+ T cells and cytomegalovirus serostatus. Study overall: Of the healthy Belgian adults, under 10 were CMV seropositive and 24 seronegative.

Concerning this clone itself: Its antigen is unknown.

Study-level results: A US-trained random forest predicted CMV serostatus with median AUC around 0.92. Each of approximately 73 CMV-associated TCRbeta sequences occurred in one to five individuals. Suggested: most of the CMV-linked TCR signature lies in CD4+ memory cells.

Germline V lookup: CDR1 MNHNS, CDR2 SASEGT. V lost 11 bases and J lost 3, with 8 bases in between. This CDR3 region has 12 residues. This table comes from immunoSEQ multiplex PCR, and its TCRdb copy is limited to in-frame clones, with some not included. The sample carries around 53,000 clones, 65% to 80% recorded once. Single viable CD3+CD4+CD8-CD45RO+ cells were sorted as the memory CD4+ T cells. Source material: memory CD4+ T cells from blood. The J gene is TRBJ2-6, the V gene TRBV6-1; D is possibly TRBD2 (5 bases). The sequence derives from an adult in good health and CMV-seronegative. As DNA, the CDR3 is TGTGCCTCTGAGGGTGGGGCCAACGTCCTGACTTTC. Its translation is CASEGGANVLTF.